The rows below give T cell receptor beta chains drawn from one sample of a study of shared clonotypes between healthy human individuals. Only in-frame clones appear in the TCRdb table, and some are missing; sequencing was by immunoSEQ multiplex PCR. This sample has some 200,000 clones, with 50% to 80% found just once. The sample was memory CD4+ T cells sorted from blood. Every receptor here comes from a man aged 25 to 45 in good health. Each CDR3 is given with its conserved first and last residue. A D gene is named only where the DNA matches it firmly. Size is stated for part of the rows, as once, few or many counts, or as a class when the clone is expanded.

j_call d_call clone_size v_call cdr3_nt cdr3_aa
TRBJ1-2 TRBD1 . TRBV11-2 TGTGCCAGCAGCACTCCCACAGGGGCCCTTGGCTACACCTTC CASSTPTGALGYTF
TRBJ1-3 . once TRBV30 TGTGCCTCCGCGGCAGGGTTAGGAAACACCATATATTTT CASAAGLGNTIYF
TRBJ2-7 TRBD1 . TRBV6-1 TGTGCCAGCAGTGTAGCTGCAGGGGGTCCGTCGTACGAGCAGTACTTC CASSVAAGGPSYEQYF
TRBJ2-1 . . TRBV27 TGTGCCAGCAGTTTATTTCCAGGGAGTAGCTCCTACAATGAGCAGTTCTTC CASSLFPGSSSYNEQFF
TRBJ2-7 TRBD2 . TRBV10-3 TGTGCCATCAGCGATGGGACTAGCGGATCCTACGAGCAGTACTTC CAISDGTSGSYEQYF
TRBJ2-7 . few TRBV28 TGTGCCAGCAGTTTAGGGGGGACTTTAGCTTACGAGCAGTACTTC CASSLGGTLAYEQYF
TRBJ2-5 TRBD1 . TRBV19 TGTGCCAGCCAATTTACAGGGGGCTCAGAGACCCAGTACTTC CASQFTGGSETQYF
TRBJ2-4 . . TRBV6-6 TGTGCCAGCAGGCCAGGTTTGGGGATAGCCAAAAACATTCAGTACTTC CASRPGLGIAKNIQYF
TRBJ1-1 TRBD1 few TRBV6-5 TGTGCCAGTAGTTTTGCGAGACAGGGGCACACTGAAGCTTTCTTT CASSFARQGHTEAFF
TRBJ1-2 . . TRBV15 TGTGCCACCAGCAGAGATAAGGAGGACCAACTCTATGGCTACACCTTC CATSRDKEDQLYGYTF